This is a list of T cell receptor beta chains from one sample in a study of regulatory T cells in long-lasting Graves disease. TCRdb analysed the multiplex PCR reads with MiXCR anew, one entry per CDR3 protein. The table includes some 440,000 distinct CDR3 sequences, about a fifth detected once. Sequencing used peripheral blood mononuclear cells (PBMCs), obtained when the disease was refractory, from a patient treated with antithyroid drugs. The receptor source for this set is a female donor with Graves disease. CDR3s include the opening cysteine and the closing phenylalanine or tryptophan. The order of the fields is D gene, J gene, clone size, V gene, CDR3 DNA, CDR3 protein. The D gene is left open where the match is weak. The size field is filled for only some rows; it gives once, few, many or a size class.

>TRBD2|TRBJ2-7|few|TRBV6-9
TGTGCCAGCAGTTACTCAGCGGGAGATGCCCACGAGCAGTACTTC
CASSYSAGDAHEQYF
>TRBD2|TRBJ2-3|few|TRBV3-1
TGTGCCAGCATGGGACTAGCGGGAGTTAGCACAGATACGCAGTATTTT
CASMGLAGVSTDTQYF
>TRBD2|TRBJ2-5|-|TRBV7-3
TGTGCCAGCAGCTTATTGGCTAGCGGGATCCAAGAGACCCAGTACTTC
CASSLLASGIQETQYF
>-|TRBJ2-7|many|TRBV30
TGTGCCTGGACTGGGTACATTCGGCACGAGCAGTACTTC
CAWTGYIRHEQYF
>-|TRBJ2-7|many|TRBV12-3/TRBV12-4
TGTGCCAGCGGAGGGAACTTCTACGAGCAGTACTTC
CASGGNFYEQYF
>TRBD1|TRBJ2-2|many|TRBV11-2
TGTGCCAGCAGCCCTAGGGACAGGGGAATTACCGGGGAGCTGTTTTTT
CASSPRDRGITGELFF
>-|TRBJ1-2|many|TRBV6-2/TRBV6-3
TGTGCCAGCAGTTACTCAGGGGCCGGCTATGGCTACACCTTC
CASSYSGAGYGYTF
>-|TRBJ2-2|-|TRBV20-1
TGCAGTGCTAGGGTTGGTTTGGGGACCGGGGAGCTGTTTTTT
CSARVGLGTGELFF
>-|TRBJ1-1|few|TRBV7-9
TGTGCCAGCAGCGCATACAGGGTCAACACTGAAGCTTTCTTT
CASSAYRVNTEAFF
>TRBD2|TRBJ2-1|few|TRBV7-2
TGTGCCAGCAGCCAGCGACTAGCGGGTCACAATGAGCAGTTCTTC
CASSQRLAGHNEQFF
>-|TRBJ2-5|many|TRBV7-9
TGTGCCAGCAGCCATCCCTTTGTTACCCAAGAGACCCAGTACTTC
CASSHPFVTQETQYF
>-|TRBJ2-2|many|TRBV11-2
TGTGCCAGCAGCTTAGGCCGGAGTAGCGGGAACACCGGGGAGCTGTTTTTT
CASSLGRSSGNTGELFF
>-|TRBJ1-1|few|TRBV2
TGTGCCAGCAGTGGAATCAGTCGGGACACTGAAGCTTTCTTT
CASSGISRDTEAFF
>-|TRBJ2-5|few|TRBV7-9
TGTGCCAGCAGCCCATCAGAACAAGAGACCCAGTACTTC
CASSPSEQETQYF
>-|TRBJ1-1|once|TRBV7-2
TGTGCCAGCAGCGTACGAGTTGGGGGCTTAGCTTTCTTT
CASSVRVGGLAFF
>-|TRBJ2-7|many|TRBV7-2
TGTGCCAGCAGCTTATCCCCACAGGGTTACGATAGCTACGAGCAGTACTTC
CASSLSPQGYDSYEQYF
>TRBD1|TRBJ1-1|few|TRBV27
TGTGCCAGCAGGGTAGGGGGCGTCACTGAAGCTTTCTTT
CASRVGGVTEAFF
>TRBD1|TRBJ2-5|many|TRBV10-3
TGTGCCATCAGCAGGGGGCCAGAGACCCAGTACTTC
CAISRGPETQYF
>-|TRBJ1-3|few|TRBV5-8
TGTGCCAGCAGCCGGGTAGGAAACACCATATATTTT
CASSRVGNTIYF
>-|TRBJ1-5|few|TRBV29-1
TGCAGCGTTGGAGTTCGGCCCCAGCATTTT
CSVGVRPQHF
>TRBD1|TRBJ1-3|-|TRBV6-5
TGTGCCAGCAGATACCGGACAGGTTCAGGAAACACCATATATTTT
CASRYRTGSGNTIYF
>TRBD1|TRBJ2-7|-|TRBV4-1
TGCGCCAGCAGCCAAGACGGGACAGGGGTTGGTATGTACGAGCAGTACTTC
CASSQDGTGVGMYEQYF
>-|TRBJ1-2|-|TRBV10-3
TGTGCCAGCAGTTACATAGGGGGGGATAACTATGGCTACACCTTC
CASSYIGGDNYGYTF
>-|TRBJ1-5|many|TRBV6-5
TGTGCCAGCAGTTACTCGCCAGGCCCCAATCAGCCCCAGCATTTT
CASSYSPGPNQPQHF
>TRBD2|TRBJ2-3|-|TRBV5-1
TGCGCCAGCCAAAGGACTAGCGGGCACTCAGATACGCAGTATTTT
CASQRTSGHSDTQYF
>TRBD2|TRBJ2-1|-|TRBV2
TGTGCCAGCAAAGGACTAGCGGCTGGCTACAATGAGCAGTTCTTC
CASKGLAAGYNEQFF
>-|TRBJ2-4|many|TRBV29-1
TGCAGCGCTCTGGACGCAAACATTCAGTACTTC
CSALDANIQYF
>TRBD1|TRBJ2-2|-|TRBV5-1
TGCGCCAGCAGCCTCGGGACAGGGATCCCCGGGGAGCTGTTTTTT
CASSLGTGIPGELFF
>-|TRBJ1-3|-|TRBV5-5
TGTGCCAGCAGCTCAAAGGGGTCGAGTGGAAACACCATATATTTT
CASSSKGSSGNTIYF
>-|TRBJ1-4|few|TRBV4-1
TGCGCCAGCAGCCAGATGGAAGGGGAAAAACTGTTTTTT
CASSQMEGEKLFF
>TRBD2|TRBJ2-1|few|TRBV7-9
TGTGCCAGCAGCTCGGGACTAGTTTACAATGAGCAGTTCTTC
CASSSGLVYNEQFF
>-|TRBJ2-7|many|TRBV28
TGTGCCAGCAGTTCTCGGCCAACCTACGAGCAGTACTTC
CASSSRPTYEQYF
>TRBD1|TRBJ2-6|-|TRBV19
TGTGCCAGTATCGGACAGGGGAGGCTCTCTGGGGCCAACGTCCTGACTTTC
CASIGQGRLSGANVLTF
>-|TRBJ1-1|many|TRBV28
TGTGCCAGCAGGCGTACAGCGAACACTGAAGCTTTCTTT
CASRRTANTEAFF
>TRBD1|TRBJ1-5|-|TRBV28
TGTGCCAGCAGTCCGCGGCGGGGACAGGGTAAAATTCATCAGCCCCAGCATTTT
CASSPRRGQGKIHQPQHF
>-|TRBJ2-7|many|TRBV12-3/TRBV12-4
TGTGCCAGCACACCTGGTGGCGAGCAGTACTTC
CASTPGGEQYF
>TRBD2|TRBJ2-2|-|TRBV6-5
TGTGCCAGCAGTTCGGGAGGCGGGAGGGCAATCGGGGAGCTGTTTTTT
CASSSGGGRAIGELFF
>-|TRBJ2-3|-|TRBV27
TGTGCCAGCAGTTTAACACGAACAGTGACAGATACGCAGTATTTT
CASSLTRTVTDTQYF
>TRBD1|TRBJ1-3|-|TRBV29-1
TGCAGCGTTGTTCAGGGGGTAGATGGAAACACCATATATTTT
CSVVQGVDGNTIYF
>TRBD1|TRBJ1-2|few|TRBV20-1
TGCAGTGCTAGGCGACAGGGTCCCCTCTATGGCTACACCTTC
CSARRQGPLYGYTF
>TRBD1|TRBJ1-6|many|TRBV2
TGTGCCAGCAGTGAATATGGACAGGATAATTCACCCCTCCACTTT
CASSEYGQDNSPLHF
>-|TRBJ1-2|-|TRBV5-6
TGTGCCAGCAGCTTGGACGCGGGCCTTAACTATGGCTACACCTTC
CASSLDAGLNYGYTF
>TRBD1|TRBJ2-5|many|TRBV12-3/TRBV12-4
TGTGCCAGCAGGTACAGACAGGGTTTGAAGACCCAGTACTTC
CASRYRQGLKTQYF
>-|TRBJ2-2|many|TRBV6-2/TRBV6-3
TGTGCCAGCAGCCTGGATCAAACCACCGGGGAGCTGTTTTTT
CASSLDQTTGELFF
>TRBD1|TRBJ2-2|-|TRBV12-3/TRBV12-4
TGTGCCAGCAGCGGACAGGTTCGGGGCACCGGGGAGCTGTTTTTT
CASSGQVRGTGELFF
>TRBD1|TRBJ2-5|many|TRBV27
TGTGCCAGCAGTTTATACCGGGACAGGGTAGGCGAGACCCAGTACTTC
CASSLYRDRVGETQYF
>-|TRBJ2-7|many|TRBV5-4
TGTGCCAGCAGCCGTGGACGGATCGACGAGCAGTACTTC
CASSRGRIDEQYF
>-|TRBJ2-6|many|TRBV11-2
TGTGCCAGCAGCTTAGATCAGTCTGGGGCCAACGTCCTGACTTTC
CASSLDQSGANVLTF
>-|TRBJ1-1|many|TRBV27
TGTGCCAGTGGGGGACGGTGGAACACTGAAGCTTTCTTT
CASGGRWNTEAFF